Included here is one TCR beta chain sequence, with context. Antigen unknown. The germline CDR1 and CDR2 sequences are SGHTA and FQGTGA. V lost 2 bases, J lost 3 bases, and 7 bases stayed unmatched. This CDR3 is 17 amino acids long. The repertoire was sequenced with immunoSEQ multiplex PCR; TCRdb's copy has only in-frame clones and lacks some. There are about 26,000 clones in the sample; around four fifths occur only once, and 26% lies in the top ten. This record comes from a study of OX40 agonist ivuxolimab in advanced cancers. The wider study: Six ivuxolimab dose levels, 0.01 to 10 mg/kg, were given intravenously every 2 weeks. From roughly 23 to 90 years was the age range, with a mean of roughly 59 years, and about 83% were male.

General observations from the study: In general, CD8+ T cells held more expanded clones than CD4+ did, on average. The CD4+ and CD8+ T cells in the blood had expanded clonally by week 6 at 0.1 to 3.0 mg/kg.

The gene calls are TRBV7-3 and TRBJ1-5, with TRBD1 matching 10 bases. The clonotype originates from an adult with an advanced solid tumor such as melanoma, head and neck, liver or kidney cancer. Sequencing was performed on CD4+ or CD8+ T cells sorted from blood, taken in a trial of the OX40 agonist ivuxolimab. The CDR3 loop reads CASSLLGQGGFNQPQHF. The CDR3 bases are TGTGCCAGCAGCTTACTCGGACAGGGGGGATTCAATCAGCCCCAGCATTTT.